Below, 23 T cell receptor beta chains from the same sample are listed, as sequenced in a study of CD8 T cells in ankylosing spondylitis. TCRdb called the 5' RACE reads again in MiXCR, with one record for every CDR3 protein. Altogether a few hundred thousand distinct CDR3 sequences are present, around 10% being singletons, with the ten largest covering more than 7%. Sequencing used blood, either unsorted or a sorted T cell fraction (not recorded which). All receptors derive from a female donor with ankylosing spondylitis or in good health (not recorded which).

This clonotype was seen many times. The chain employs TRBV24-1 and TRBJ2-7, with D perhaps being TRBD1 or TRBD2 (5 bases each). CDR1 is KGHDR and CDR2 is SFDVKD in the germline V gene. This CDR3 spans 13 amino acids. Trimming left V 9 bases short and J 2 bases short, with 13 bases between. The CDR3 region has the DNA TGTGCCACCGGGGGAGAGGATACCTACGAGCAGTACTTC. Amino acids: CATGGEDTYEQYF.

This clonotype was observed many times. The J gene is TRBJ2-7, the V gene TRBV5-1, with D possibly being TRBD1 or TRBD2 (5 bases each). This CDR3 contains 14 residues. V was clipped by 4 bases and J by 3 bases, with 14 bases between them. Germline V gives CDR1 SGHRS, CDR2 YFSETQ. The CDR3 nucleotides are TGCGCCAGCAGCCGTGGGACGGGGATCTACGAGCAGTACTTC. Amino acids: CASSRGTGIYEQYF.

This chain joins TRBV5-6 and TRBJ2-7; tentative D call: TRBD2 (5 bases). V lost 4 bases, J lost 0 bases, and 11 bases lay in between. The CDR3 has 14 amino acids. Germline assignment: CDR1 SGHDT and CDR2 YYEEEE. The CDR3 sequence is CASSRTWSSYEQYF. As DNA, the CDR3 is TGTGCCAGCAGCCGGACTTGGAGCTCCTACGAGCAGTACTTC. Full variable domain (rest looked up from reference TRBV5-6 and TRBJ2-7): DAGVTQSPTHLIKTRGQQVTLRCSPKSGHDTVSWYQQALGQGPQFIFQYYEEEERQRGNFPDRFSGHQFPNYSSELNVNALLLGDSALYLCASSRTWSSYEQYFGPGTRLTVT.

The table lists this clonotype with many counts. The chain combines TRBV20-1 with TRBJ1-5; 9 nucleotides align to TRBD1. CDR1 is DFQATT, CDR2 SNEGSKA, per germline (reference sequence). The CDR3 contains 14 residues. Losses at the gene ends were 6 bases for V and 4 bases for J; bases not matched to a gene: 7. This CDR3 is CSARPGTGNQPQHF. In nucleotides, the CDR3 is TGCAGTGCCCGTCCCGGGACAGGGAATCAGCCCCAGCATTTT.

This clonotype was seen more than once but under ten times. CDR3 bases: TGTGCCAGCAGTTTATCGTGGCTGAACACTGAAGCTTTCTTT. Its translation: CASSLSWLNTEAFF. This sequence joins TRBV5-5 and TRBJ1-1, with no clear D. This CDR3 region has 14 residues. CDR1 and CDR2 from the germline V gene are SGHKS and YYEKEE (reference sequence). The germline V and J ends were trimmed by 5 bases and 0 bases, with 11 bases remaining between them.

This clonotype has only one observation. The V gene is TRBV6-2 or TRBV6-3, the J gene TRBJ1-1, with D tentatively TRBD1 (6 bases). V was pared by 6 bases and J by 1 base, with 12 bases between. The CDR3 sequence is 14 residues long. Germline V gene lookup returns CDR1 MNHEY and CDR2 SVGEGT. The CDR3 reads CASRWGGGNTEAFF. The CDR3 DNA reads as TGTGCCAGCAGATGGGGAGGGGGGAACACTGAAGCTTTCTTT.

J is TRBJ2-1 and V is TRBV11-1; 10 nucleotides agree with TRBD2. CDR1 and CDR2 from the germline V gene are SGHAT and FQDESV (reference sequence). Germline trimming cut 0 bases from V and 5 bases from J; bases unmatched to any gene: 16. The CDR3 contains 20 residues. The CDR3 DNA sequence: TGTGCCAGCAGCTTAGCGAAAGGGGCAGCGGGAGGGCCGGATAACAATGAGCAGTTCTTC. This translates into CASSLAKGAAGGPDNNEQFF.

This clonotype was seen repeatedly, ten times or more. This chain joins TRBV5-5 and TRBJ2-3; 12 bases map to TRBD2. After removal of 5 bases from V and 6 bases from J, the junction contained 7 bases not matched to a gene. This CDR3 is 15 amino acids long. Germline V gives CDR1 SGHKS, CDR2 YYEKEE (reference sequence). CDR3 region: CASRGGLAGGDTQYF. Here the CDR3 DNA reads TGTGCCAGCAGAGGAGGGCTAGCGGGAGGGGATACGCAGTATTTT.

This clonotype was observed at least ten times. J is TRBJ2-2 and V is TRBV29-1; TRBD2 is a possible D gene (5 bases). Germline V CDR1 and CDR2: SQVTM, ANQGSEA. V lost 3 bases and J 4 bases, leaving 9 bases between the germline ends. The length of the CDR3 is 13 residues. This CDR3 reads CSVDSGFTGELFF. The CDR3 DNA reads TGCAGCGTTGACTCGGGGTTCACCGGGGAGCTGTTTTTT.

Only a few counts were recorded for this clonotype. The rearrangement links TRBV5-1 to TRBJ2-3; 9 bases align to TRBD1. The CDR3 has 15 amino acids. Germline assignment: CDR1 SGHRS and CDR2 YFSETQ. Trimming took 5 bases from V and 3 from J; bases not matched to a gene: 7. The CDR3 DNA is TGCGCCAGCAGACCCCCGGGACAGGGAACAGATACGCAGTATTTT. This encodes CASRPPGQGTDTQYF.

This clonotype was counted a few times. J is TRBJ2-4 and V is TRBV7-2; D may correspond to TRBD1 or TRBD2 (5 bases each). CDR3 length equals 16 residues. V lost 1 base and J 5 bases, leaving 15 bases between the germline ends. Germline loops: CDR1 SGHTA, CDR2 FQGNSA. CDR3 coding DNA: TGTGCCAGCAGCTTAGGGGGGACCAAATCTCAAAACATTCAGTACTTC. This codes for CASSLGGTKSQNIQYF.

This clonotype showed up many times. The V gene is TRBV4-3, the J gene TRBJ2-2; 7 bases are shared with TRBD2. After removal of 3 bases from V and 2 bases from J, the junction contained 9 bases not matched to a gene. The CDR3 has 17 amino acids. CDR1 is LGHNA, CDR2 YSLEER, per germline. This CDR3 reads CASSQAGGRQNTGELFF. In DNA, the CDR3 is TGCGCCAGCAGCCAGGCCGGGGGGAGACAAAACACCGGGGAGCTGTTTTTT.

This clonotype has a count of ten or more. The J gene is TRBJ2-3, the V gene TRBV29-1, with 10 bases identical to TRBD2. CDR1 is SQVTM and CDR2 is ANQGSEA in the germline V gene. The CDR3 consists of 16 residues. V shed 7 bases and J 1 base; nucleotides not matched to a gene: 11. CDR3 sequence (DNA): TGCAGCGCCCCATCTGGGCTAGCGGGAGGCACAGATACGCAGTATTTT. Protein: CSAPSGLAGGTDTQYF.

This clonotype was found many times. The chain has TRBV20-1 and TRBJ1-4; no definite D call. The V gene lost 0 bases and the J gene lost 8 bases, with 16 bases spanning the gap. The CDR3 is 15 amino acids. Germline V gives CDR1 DFQATT, CDR2 SNEGSKA (reference sequence). The DNA of the CDR3 is TGCAGTGCTAGAGAACAAGGGAACAGAGAAGAAAAACTGTTTTTT. It yields the protein CSAREQGNREEKLFF.

This clonotype was recorded at least ten times. The chain recombines TRBV20-1 with TRBJ2-7, with 9 bases fitting TRBD2. CDR1 DFQATT and CDR2 SNEGSKA come from the germline V gene (reference sequence). This CDR3 region has 16 residues. V shed 5 bases and J 2 bases; nucleotides not matched to a gene: 13. CDR3 sequence reads: CSARGTPGTSPYEQYF. The CDR3 nucleotides are TGCAGTGCTCGCGGAACTCCCGGGACTAGCCCCTACGAGCAGTACTTC.

This clonotype was observed a few times. CDR3 sequence reads: CASSPGWDGEGVEQFF. The CDR3 DNA sequence: TGTGCCAGCAGCCCCGGCTGGGACGGCGAAGGGGTTGAGCAGTTCTTC. V is TRBV2 and J is TRBJ2-1; D could derive from TRBD1 or TRBD2 (5 bases each). The germline V gene has CDR1 SNHLY and CDR2 FYNNEI. The V and J ends lost 6 bases and 9 bases respectively, with 24 bases between them. This CDR3 has 16 amino acids.

There are many counts of this clonotype. This chain uses TRBV3-1 with TRBJ2-1; the match to TRBD2 covers 10 bases. This CDR3 contains 17 residues. Trimming took 3 bases from V and 9 from J; bases not matched to a gene: 14. Germline CDR1 reads LGHDT; CDR2 reads YNNKEL (reference sequence). The CDR3 region has the DNA TGTGCCAGCAGCCAGGTACTAAGCGGGAGGGCCAGTGGTGAGCAGTTCTTC. It is translated as CASSQVLSGRASGEQFF.

This clonotype was counted ten times or more. The chain joins TRBV5-1 to TRBJ2-2; TRBD1 matches at 8 bases. CDR1 and CDR2 from the germline V gene are SGHRS and YFSETQ. Germline trimming cut 6 bases from V and 7 bases from J; bases unmatched to any gene: 8. The CDR3 covers 14 residues. This CDR3 is CASTRQGAIGELFF. DNA for the CDR3: TGCGCCAGCACCCGGCAGGGGGCGATCGGGGAGCTGTTTTTT.

The genes are TRBV4-3 and TRBJ1-4; no clear D gene. The V end lost 0 bases, the J end lost 0 bases, and 8 bases lay between the germline ends. The germline gives CDR1 LGHNA, CDR2 YSLEER. This CDR3 is 16 amino acids long. The CDR3 region has the DNA TGCGCCAGCAGCCAAGAGGGGATCACAACTAATGAAAAACTGTTTTTT. Residues: CASSQEGITTNEKLFF.

This clonotype turned up a few times. V is TRBV5-1 and J is TRBJ2-1; 7 nucleotides agree with TRBD2. Germline values: CDR1 SGHRS, CDR2 YFSETQ. The CDR3 has 16 amino acids. The trim removed 0 bases at V and 6 bases at J, leaving 9 bases unmatched. Here the CDR3 DNA reads TGCGCCAGCAGCTTGGAGGGTGGCGGGGGTAGCAATGAGCAGTTCTTC. Translating gives CASSLEGGGGSNEQFF. Variable domain in full (rest from reference TRBV5-1 and TRBJ2-1): KAGVTQTPRYLIKTRGQQVTLSCSPISGHRSVSWYQQTPGQGLQFLFEYFSETQRNKGNFPGRFSGRQFSNSRSEMNVSTLELGDSALYLCASSLEGGGGSNEQFFGPGTRLTVL.

The sample holds a few counts of this clonotype. The CDR3 DNA reads TGCAGCGTTGAGCAGGGGGGATCTGGGGCCAACGTCCTGACTTTC. Protein product: CSVEQGGSGANVLTF. The chain combines TRBV29-1 with TRBJ2-6, with D perhaps TRBD1 (7 bases). V was cut by 3 bases and J by 1 base, with 10 bases left in between. Per the germline V gene, CDR1 is SQVTM and CDR2 is ANQGSEA. The CDR3 runs to 15 residues.

This clonotype was seen only a few times. J is TRBJ2-5 and V is TRBV6-1; 8 nucleotides agree with TRBD1. This CDR3 has 15 amino acids. V was clipped by 2 bases and J by 3 bases; unmatched bases: 5. Germline CDR1 reads MNHNS; CDR2 reads SASEGT. CDR3 sequence reads: CASSESQGAEETQYF. CDR3 DNA: TGTGCCAGCAGTGAAAGTCAGGGGGCGGAAGAGACCCAGTACTTC.

This clonotype was found many times. This chain joins TRBV20-1 and TRBJ2-7, with D perhaps being TRBD1 or TRBD2 (5 bases each). V dropped 5 bases and J dropped 4 bases, with 12 bases sitting between them. This CDR3 is 12 amino acids long. CDR1 is DFQATT and CDR2 is SNEGSKA in the germline V gene (reference sequence). CDR3 DNA sequence: TGCAGTGCTTGGGACCTTGAATACGAGCAGTACTTC. Protein: CSAWDLEYEQYF.